A single T cell receptor (beta chain) is shown here with its context. Its cognate antigen is unknown. This sample was included in a study of T cells expressing NK-cell markers. For the study at large: Each TCR beta repertoire originated in sorted T cells that were CD3+CD56+NKG2C+, CD3+CD56+NKG2C- or CD3+CD56-NKG2C+. Of eight sequenced donors, seven were HCMV-seropositive and one HCMV-seronegative.

CDR3 length equals 15 residues. Germline CDR1 reads DFQATT; CDR2 reads SNEGSKA (reference sequence). It was by 5'RACE template switching with UMIs that TCR beta cDNA was made. TCRdb re-called the 5' RACE reads and catalogs CDR3 proteins one per entry, DNA excluded. The table lists 500,000 or so distinct CDR3 sequences. Study conclusions and caveats: NKG2C+ dominant clonotypes from roughly 6 donors made up about 1.0-7.5% of CD8+ T cells.

V usage is TRBV20-1 and J usage is TRBJ2-2; without DNA, the TCRdb call of TRBD1 cannot be checked. Sequencing was performed on blood T cells: a sorted CD56 or NKG2C T cell subset, CD4+ or CD8+ T cells, or bulk PBMC T cells (not recorded which). The source of this sequence is a man aged 18 to 29 in good health. CDR3 loop: CSARRKTGFSGELFF.